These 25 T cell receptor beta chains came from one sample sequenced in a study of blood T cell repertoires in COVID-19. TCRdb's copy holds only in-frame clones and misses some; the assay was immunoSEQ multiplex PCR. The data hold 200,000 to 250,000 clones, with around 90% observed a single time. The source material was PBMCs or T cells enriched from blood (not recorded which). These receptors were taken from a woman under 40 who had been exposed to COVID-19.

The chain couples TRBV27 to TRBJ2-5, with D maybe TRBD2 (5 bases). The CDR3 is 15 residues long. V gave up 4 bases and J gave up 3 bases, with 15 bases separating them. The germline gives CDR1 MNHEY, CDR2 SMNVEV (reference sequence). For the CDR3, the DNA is TGTGCCAGCAGTTCGCGGGTTACCCTAAAAGAGACCCAGTACTTC. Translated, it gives CASSSRVTLKETQYF.

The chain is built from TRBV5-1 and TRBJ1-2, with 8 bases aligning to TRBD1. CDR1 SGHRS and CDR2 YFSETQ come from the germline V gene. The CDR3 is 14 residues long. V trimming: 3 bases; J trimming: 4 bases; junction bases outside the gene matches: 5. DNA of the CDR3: TGCGCCAGCAGCTCCAGGACAGGGTCCTATGGCTACACCTTC. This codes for CASSSRTGSYGYTF.

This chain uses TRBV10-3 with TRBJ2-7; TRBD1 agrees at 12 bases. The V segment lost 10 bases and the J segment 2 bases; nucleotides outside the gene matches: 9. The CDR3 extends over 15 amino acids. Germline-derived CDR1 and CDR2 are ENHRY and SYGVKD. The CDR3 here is CATAPGQGATYEQYF. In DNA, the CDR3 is TGTGCCACCGCTCCGGGACAGGGGGCCACCTACGAGCAGTACTTC.

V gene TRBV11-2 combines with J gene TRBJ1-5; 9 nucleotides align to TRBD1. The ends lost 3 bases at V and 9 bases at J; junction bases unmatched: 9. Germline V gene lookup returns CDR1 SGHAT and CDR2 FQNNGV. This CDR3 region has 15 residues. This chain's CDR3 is CASSFGQGPGLPQHF. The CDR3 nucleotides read TGTGCCAGCAGCTTCGGACAGGGGCCGGGTTTGCCCCAGCATTTT.

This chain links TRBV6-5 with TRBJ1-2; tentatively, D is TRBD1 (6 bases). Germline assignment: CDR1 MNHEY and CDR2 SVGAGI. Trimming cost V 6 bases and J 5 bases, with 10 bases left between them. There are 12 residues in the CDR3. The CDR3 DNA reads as TGTGCCAGCAGCCAAAGGGGGTATGGCTACACCTTC. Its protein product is CASSQRGYGYTF.

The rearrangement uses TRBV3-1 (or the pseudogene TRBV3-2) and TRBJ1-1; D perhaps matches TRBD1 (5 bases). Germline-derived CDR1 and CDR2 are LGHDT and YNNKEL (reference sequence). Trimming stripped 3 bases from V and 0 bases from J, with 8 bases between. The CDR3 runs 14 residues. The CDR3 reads CASSHLTVNTEAFF. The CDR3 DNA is TGTGCCAGCAGCCACTTGACAGTGAACACTGAAGCTTTCTTT.

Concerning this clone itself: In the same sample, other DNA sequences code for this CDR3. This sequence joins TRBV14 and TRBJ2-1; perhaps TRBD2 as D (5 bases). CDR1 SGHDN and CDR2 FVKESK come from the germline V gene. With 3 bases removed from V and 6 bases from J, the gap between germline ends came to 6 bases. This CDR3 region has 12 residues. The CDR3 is CASSHRGNEQFF. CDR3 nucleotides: TGTGCCAGCAGCCACCGGGGCAATGAGCAGTTCTTC.

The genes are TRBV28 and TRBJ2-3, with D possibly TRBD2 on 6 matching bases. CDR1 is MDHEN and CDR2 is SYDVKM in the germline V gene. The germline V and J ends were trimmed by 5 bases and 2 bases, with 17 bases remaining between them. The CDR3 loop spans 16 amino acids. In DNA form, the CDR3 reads TGTGCCAGCAGTGCACAATTAGCGGCTTTCACAGATACGCAGTATTTT. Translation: CASSAQLAAFTDTQYF. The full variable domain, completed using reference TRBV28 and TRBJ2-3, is DVKVTQSSRYLVKRTGEKVFLECVQDMDHENMFWYRQDPGLGLRLIYFSYDVKMKEKGDIPEGYSVSREKKERFSLILESASTNQTSMYLCASSAQLAAFTDTQYFGPGTRLTVL.

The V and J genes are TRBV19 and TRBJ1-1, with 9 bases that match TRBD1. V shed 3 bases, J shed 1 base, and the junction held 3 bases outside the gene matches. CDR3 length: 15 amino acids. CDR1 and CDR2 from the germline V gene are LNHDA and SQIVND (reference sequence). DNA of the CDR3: TGTGCCAGTAGTATTACAGGGGGCCGGAACACTGAAGCTTTCTTT. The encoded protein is CASSITGGRNTEAFF. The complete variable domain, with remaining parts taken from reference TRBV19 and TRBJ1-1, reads DGGITQSPKYLFRKEGQNVTLSCEQNLNHDAMYWYRQDPGQGLRLIYYSQIVNDFQKGDIAEGYSVSREKKESFPLTVTSAQKNPTAFYLCASSITGGRNTEAFFGQGTRLTVV.

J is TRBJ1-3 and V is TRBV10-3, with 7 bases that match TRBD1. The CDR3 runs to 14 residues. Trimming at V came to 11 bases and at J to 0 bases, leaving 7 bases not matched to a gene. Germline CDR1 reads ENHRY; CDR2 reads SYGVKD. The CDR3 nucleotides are TGTGCCTCAGGACAGGCAAACTCTGGAAACACCATATATTTT. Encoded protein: CASGQANSGNTIYF.

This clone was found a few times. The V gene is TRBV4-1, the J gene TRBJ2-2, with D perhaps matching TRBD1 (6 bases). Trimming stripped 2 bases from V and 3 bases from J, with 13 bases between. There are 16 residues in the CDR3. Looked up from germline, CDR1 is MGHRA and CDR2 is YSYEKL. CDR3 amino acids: CASSQLGATDTGELFF. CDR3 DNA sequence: TGCGCCAGCAGCCAACTGGGGGCGACGGACACCGGGGAGCTGTTTTTT.

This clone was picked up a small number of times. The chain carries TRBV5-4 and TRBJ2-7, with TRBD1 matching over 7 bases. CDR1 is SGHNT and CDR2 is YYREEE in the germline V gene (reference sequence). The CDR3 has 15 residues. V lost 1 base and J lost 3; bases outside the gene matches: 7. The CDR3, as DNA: TGTGCCAGCAGCTTGAACCTGGGACAGTTCTACGAGCAGTACTTC. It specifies CASSLNLGQFYEQYF.

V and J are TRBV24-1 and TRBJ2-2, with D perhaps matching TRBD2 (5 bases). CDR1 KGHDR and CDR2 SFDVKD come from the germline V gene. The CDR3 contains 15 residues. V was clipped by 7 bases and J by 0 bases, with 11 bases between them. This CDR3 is CATSNIGTNTGELFF. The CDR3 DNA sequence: TGTGCCACCAGCAATATCGGGACGAACACCGGGGAGCTGTTTTTT.

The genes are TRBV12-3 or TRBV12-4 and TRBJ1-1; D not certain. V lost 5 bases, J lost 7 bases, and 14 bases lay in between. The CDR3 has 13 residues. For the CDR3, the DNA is TGTGCCAGCAGTCCCACTCGGGAGATTGAAGCTTTCTTT. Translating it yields CASSPTREIEAFF.

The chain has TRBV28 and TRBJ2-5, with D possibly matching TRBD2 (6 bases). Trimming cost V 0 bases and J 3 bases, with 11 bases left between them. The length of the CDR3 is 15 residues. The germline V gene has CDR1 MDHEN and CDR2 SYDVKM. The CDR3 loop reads CASSLWGGGEETQYF. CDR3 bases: TGTGCCAGCAGTTTATGGGGAGGAGGCGAAGAGACCCAGTACTTC.

The CDR3 nucleotides are TGTGCCAGCAGTGAAGTTTCCGGAGGGGAGACCCAGTACTTC. This gives the protein CASSEVSGGETQYF. The V and J genes are TRBV2 and TRBJ2-5; possible D gene TRBD2, 6 bases. The CDR3 has 14 amino acids. Per the germline V gene, CDR1 is SNHLY and CDR2 is FYNNEI. Trimming left V 1 base short and J 5 bases short, with 11 bases between.

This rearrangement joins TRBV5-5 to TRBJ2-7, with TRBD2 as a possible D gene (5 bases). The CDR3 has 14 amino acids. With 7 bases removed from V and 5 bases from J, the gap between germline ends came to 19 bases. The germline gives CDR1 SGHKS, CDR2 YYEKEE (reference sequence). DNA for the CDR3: TGTGCCAGCCGCTCCGTCGCCCTGGAGGACGAGCAGTACTTC. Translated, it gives CASRSVALEDEQYF.

CDR3 amino acids: CASSIEGGLAGLNTGELFF. As DNA, the CDR3 is TGTGCCAGTAGTATAGAAGGAGGACTAGCGGGACTGAACACCGGGGAGCTGTTTTTT. V usage is TRBV19 and J usage is TRBJ2-2, with 12 nucleotides matching TRBD2. The CDR3 sequence is 19 residues long. Looked up from germline, CDR1 is LNHDA and CDR2 is SQIVND (reference sequence). V lost 0 bases and J lost 1; bases outside the gene matches: 6.

The CDR3 bases are TGTGCCACCGCCTCGGAAACCCCGGGGTACGAGCAGTACTTC. Translated, it gives CATASETPGYEQYF. V and J are TRBV10-3 and TRBJ2-7; D might be TRBD2 (5 bases). The CDR3 extends over 14 amino acids. Trimming took off 10 bases at V and 4 bases at J, with 20 bases between the two ends. Per germline, CDR1 ENHRY and CDR2 SYGVKD.

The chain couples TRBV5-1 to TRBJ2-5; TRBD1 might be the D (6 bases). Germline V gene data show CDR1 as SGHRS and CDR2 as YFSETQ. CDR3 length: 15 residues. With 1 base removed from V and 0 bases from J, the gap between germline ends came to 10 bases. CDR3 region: CASSLRTVYQETQYF. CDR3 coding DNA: TGCGCCAGCAGCTTGCGGACAGTGTACCAAGAGACCCAGTACTTC.

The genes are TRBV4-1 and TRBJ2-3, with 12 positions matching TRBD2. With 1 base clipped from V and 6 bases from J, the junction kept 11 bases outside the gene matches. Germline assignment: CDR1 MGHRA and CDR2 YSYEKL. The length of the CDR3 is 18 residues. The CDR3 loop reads CASSQGRLAGGPWDTQYF. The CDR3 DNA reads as TGCGCCAGCAGCCAAGGTCGTCTAGCGGGAGGGCCGTGGGATACGCAGTATTTT.

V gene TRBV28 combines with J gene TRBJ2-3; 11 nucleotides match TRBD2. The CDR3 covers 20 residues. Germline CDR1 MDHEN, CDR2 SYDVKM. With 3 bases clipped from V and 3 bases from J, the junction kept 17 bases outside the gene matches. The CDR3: CASSFDVLAGGWERTDTQYF. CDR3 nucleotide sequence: TGTGCCAGCAGTTTCGACGTCCTAGCGGGAGGTTGGGAGAGGACAGATACGCAGTATTTT.

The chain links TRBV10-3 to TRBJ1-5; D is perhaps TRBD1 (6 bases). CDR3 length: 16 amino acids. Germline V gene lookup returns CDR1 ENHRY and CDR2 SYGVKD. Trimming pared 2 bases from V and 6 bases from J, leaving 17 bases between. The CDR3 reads CAISEGQQGIRQPQHF. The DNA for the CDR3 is TGTGCCATCAGTGAGGGACAACAGGGAATCCGTCAGCCCCAGCATTTT.

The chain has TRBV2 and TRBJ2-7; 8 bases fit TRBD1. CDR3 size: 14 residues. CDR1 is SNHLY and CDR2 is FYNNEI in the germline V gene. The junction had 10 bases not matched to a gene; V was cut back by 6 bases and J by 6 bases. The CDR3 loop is CASRYGQGRGEQYF. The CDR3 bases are TGTGCCAGCAGGTACGGACAGGGCCGGGGCGAGCAGTACTTC.

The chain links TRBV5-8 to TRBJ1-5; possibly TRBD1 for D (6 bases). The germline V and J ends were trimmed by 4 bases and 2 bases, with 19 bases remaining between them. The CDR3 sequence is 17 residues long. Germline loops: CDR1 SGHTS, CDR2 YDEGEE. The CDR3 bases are TGTGCCAGCAGCCCCCTGGGGGCACAAACGGGCAATCAGCCCCAGCATTTT. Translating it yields CASSPLGAQTGNQPQHF.